This TCR beta chain derives from a study of beta chain features in type 1 diabetes. Study in general: Cell yields, age and gender were similar between patients and healthy donors. Study findings and constraints: Overrepresentation of cells with high TCR expression could result from cDNA sequencing. HLA influence on TCRB rearrangement stayed unresolved here.

The table lists this clone with a few counts. Its antigen is still unknown. TCRB transcripts that were expressed got sequenced, as all of the isolated RNA had been reverse transcribed. Some clones are missing from TCRdb's copy, which holds only in-frame ones; the method was immunoSEQ multiplex PCR. The table has some 150,000 clones, roughly 50% seen once. Germline V gene sequence: CDR1 SQVTM, CDR2 ANQGSEA. J gave up 4 bases and V 6 bases, and 9 bases lay outside the gene matches. The CDR3 is 14 amino acids. By way of CD45RO/CCR7/CD25/CD127/CD95/CD27, the CD4+ regulatory, stem cell-like memory, central memory and naive cells were sorted.

The gene calls are TRBV29-1 and TRBJ2-1; 7 nucleotides match TRBD1. This sequence originates from a man aged 18 to 30 in good health. Sequencing input: Tregs from blood. This CDR3 reads CSVAGTVTYNEQFF. The CDR3 DNA is TGCAGCGTGGCCGGGACAGTCACATACAATGAGCAGTTCTTC.